This TCR beta chain comes out of a study of cytomegalovirus exposure and HLA in healthy donors. Study-level findings and limits: Versus the approximately 670-donor mean, an Asian-associated ancestry cluster reportedly showed fewer N-insertions in a later analysis. A later analysis by the authors found several of the most significant clusters apparently linked to common viral pathogens.

The PCR contained 60 Vbeta and 13 Jbeta primers. The assay was immunoSEQ multiplex PCR, and TCRdb's table has in-frame clones only and misses some. This sample has 80,000 or so clones, with about 64% found just once. With regard to this clone: Its target is not known.

The CDR3 spans 17 residues. Germline CDR1 and CDR2: LGHNA and YNFKEQ. V was clipped by 0 bases and J by 3 bases; unmatched bases: 6. The sequence derives from a man aged 25-45 years in good health and CMV-seropositive. The chain combines TRBV4-2 with TRBJ2-2; TRBD2 agrees at 8 bases. The sample taken for sequencing was PBMCs. CDR3 amino acids: CASSQDWSGGDTGELFF. CDR3 sequence (DNA): TGTGCCAGCAGCCAAGATTGGTCCGGGGGGGACACCGGGGAGCTGTTTTTT.